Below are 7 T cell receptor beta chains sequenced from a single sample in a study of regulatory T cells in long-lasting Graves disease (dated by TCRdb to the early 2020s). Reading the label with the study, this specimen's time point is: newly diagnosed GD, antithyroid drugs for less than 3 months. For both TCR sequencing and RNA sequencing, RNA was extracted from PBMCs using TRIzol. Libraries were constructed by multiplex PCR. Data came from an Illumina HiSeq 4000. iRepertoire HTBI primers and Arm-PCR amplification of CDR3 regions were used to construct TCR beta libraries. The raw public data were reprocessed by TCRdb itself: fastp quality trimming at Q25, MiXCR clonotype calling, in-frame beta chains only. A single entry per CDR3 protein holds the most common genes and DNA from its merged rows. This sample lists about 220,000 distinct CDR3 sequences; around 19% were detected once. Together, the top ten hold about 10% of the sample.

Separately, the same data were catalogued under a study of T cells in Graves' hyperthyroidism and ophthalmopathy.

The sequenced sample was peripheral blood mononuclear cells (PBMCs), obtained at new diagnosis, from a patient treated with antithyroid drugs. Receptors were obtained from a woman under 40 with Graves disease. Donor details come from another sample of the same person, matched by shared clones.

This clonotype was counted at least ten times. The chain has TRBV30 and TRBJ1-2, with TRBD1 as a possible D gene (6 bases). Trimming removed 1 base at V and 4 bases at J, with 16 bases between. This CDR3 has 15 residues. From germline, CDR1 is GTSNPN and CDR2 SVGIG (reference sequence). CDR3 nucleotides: TGTGCCTGGAGTGCCGCCGGGCTCAGGGGCTATGGCTACACCTTC. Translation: CAWSAAGLRGYGYTF.

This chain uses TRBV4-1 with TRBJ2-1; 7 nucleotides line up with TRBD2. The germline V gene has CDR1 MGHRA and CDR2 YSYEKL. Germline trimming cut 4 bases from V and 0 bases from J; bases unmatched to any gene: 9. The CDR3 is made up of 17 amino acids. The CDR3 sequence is CASSPGLVRISYNEQFF. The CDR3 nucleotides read TGCGCCAGCAGCCCCGGACTAGTCCGGATCTCCTACAATGAGCAGTTCTTC.

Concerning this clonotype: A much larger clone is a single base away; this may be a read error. CDR3 bases: TGTGCCGGCAGACCCGGGACTAGCTGGTTCTACTTC. This gives the protein CAGRPGTSWFYF. The V call is TRBV28, the J call TRBJ2-7, with TRBD2 identical over 9 bases. CDR1 and CDR2 from the germline V gene are MDHEN and SYDVKM. The CDR3 covers 12 residues.

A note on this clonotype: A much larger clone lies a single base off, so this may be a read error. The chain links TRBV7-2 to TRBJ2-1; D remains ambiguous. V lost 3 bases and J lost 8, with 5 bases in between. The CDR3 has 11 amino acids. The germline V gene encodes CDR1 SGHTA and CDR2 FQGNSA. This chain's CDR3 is CASSFSDEQFF. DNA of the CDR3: TGTGCCAGCAGCTTTAGTGATGAGCAGTTCTTC.

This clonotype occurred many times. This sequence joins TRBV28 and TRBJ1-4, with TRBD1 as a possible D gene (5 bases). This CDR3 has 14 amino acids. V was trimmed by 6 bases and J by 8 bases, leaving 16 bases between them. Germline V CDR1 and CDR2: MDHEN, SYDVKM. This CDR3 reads CASSSPGLVEKLFF. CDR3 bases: TGTGCCAGCAGCTCACCGGGACTGGTAGAAAAACTGTTTTTT.

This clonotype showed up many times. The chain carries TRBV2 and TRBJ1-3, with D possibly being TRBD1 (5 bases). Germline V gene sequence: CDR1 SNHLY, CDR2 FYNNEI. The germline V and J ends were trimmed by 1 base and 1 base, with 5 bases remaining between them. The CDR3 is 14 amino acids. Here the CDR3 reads CASSEGGSGNTIYF. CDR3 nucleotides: TGTGCCAGCAGTGAAGGGGGGTCTGGAAACACCATATATTTT.

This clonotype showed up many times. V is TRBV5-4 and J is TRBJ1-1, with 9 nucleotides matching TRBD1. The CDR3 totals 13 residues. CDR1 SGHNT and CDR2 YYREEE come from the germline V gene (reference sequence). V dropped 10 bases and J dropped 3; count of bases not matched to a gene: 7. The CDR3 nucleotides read TGTGCCCAAGCGGGACAGGGAGACACTGAAGCTTTCTTT. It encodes CAQAGQGDTEAFF.